This TCR beta chain was obtained from a study of identical twins. This clonotype was counted only a few times. In TCRdb, the 5' RACE reads were re-called with MiXCR into one record per CDR3 protein. The sample carries 450,000 to 650,000 distinct CDR3 sequences, just under 10% recorded once. V was cut by 7 bases and J by 5 bases, with 27 bases left in between. CDR1 MDHEN and CDR2 SYDVKM come from the germline V gene. CDR3 length: 18 amino acids. This sample also appeared in a second study, on yellow fever vaccine responses in identical twins.

The chain joins TRBV28 to TRBJ2-1, with D possibly TRBD2 on 6 matching bases. Sequenced material: PBMCs. The source is a woman aged 18-30 years in good health. In nucleotides, the CDR3 is TGTGCCAGCACCCCCGCACCCAAACTTGTGGGAGGCCACAATGAGCAGTTCTTC. Protein: CASTPAPKLVGGHNEQFF.